The T cell receptor beta chain described here comes from a study of response to subunit inactivated influenza vaccine. Study results and limitations: Few additional T cells are recruited per seasonal influenza vaccination, authors suggested.

One entry per CDR3 protein, called by TCRdb with MiXCR from the RT-PCR reads. The table has around 650,000 distinct CDR3 sequences, less than 20% seen once. Germline trimming cut 6 bases from V and 1 base from J; bases unmatched to any gene: 6. This CDR3 is built from 15 residues. The V gene's germline CDR1 is SNHLY and CDR2 FYNNEI. Concerning this clonotype itself: Antigen: not known.

This sample comprised PBMCs from blood, obtained about 11 days after vaccination. The receptor's source is a man between 45 and 60 years old who received an inactivated influenza vaccine. The chain uses TRBV2 and TRBJ2-1, with 7 nucleotides matching TRBD1. The CDR3 DNA reads as TGTGCCAGCAGGCCAAACAGGGGTTCCTACAATGAGCAGTTCTTC. Protein sequence: CASRPNRGSYNEQFF.